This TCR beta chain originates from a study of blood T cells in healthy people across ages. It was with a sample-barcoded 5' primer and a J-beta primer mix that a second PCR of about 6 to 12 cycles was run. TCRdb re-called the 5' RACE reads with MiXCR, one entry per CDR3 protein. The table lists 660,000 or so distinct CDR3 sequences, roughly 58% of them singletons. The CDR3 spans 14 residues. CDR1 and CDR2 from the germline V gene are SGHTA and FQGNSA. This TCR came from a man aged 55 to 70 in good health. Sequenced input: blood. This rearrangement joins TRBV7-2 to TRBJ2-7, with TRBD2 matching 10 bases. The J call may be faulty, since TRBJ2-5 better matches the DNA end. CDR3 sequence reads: CASRVGLAVETQYF. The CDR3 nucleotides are TGTGCCAGCAGAGTTGGACTAGCGGTGGAGACCCAGTACTTC.